Listed below are T cell receptor beta chains from one sample, sequenced in a study of tumor and adjacent non-tumor tissue in lung cancer. TCRdb analysed the multiplex PCR reads with MiXCR anew, one entry per CDR3 protein. This table has approximately 130,000 distinct CDR3 sequences, roughly 64% appearing once. Sequenced material: lung tumor tissue. The source of these receptors is a man under 40 with non-small cell lung cancer. The CDR3 runs from the conserved cysteine through the conserved F or W. The D gene is left open where the match is weak. Where a row states a size, it is once, few, many or the class of an expanded clone; other rows omit it.

d_call	v_call	j_call	clone_size	cdr3_nt	cdr3_aa
.	TRBV7-9	TRBJ2-2	few	TGTGCCAGCAGCTTCCCATCGGGGGGCTCCGGGGAGCTGTTTTTT	CASSFPSGGSGELFF
TRBD2	TRBV10-2	TRBJ2-7	many	TGCGCCAGCAGTGTGATGAGCGGGGGGGCCATCGAGCAGTACTTC	CASSVMSGGAIEQYF
TRBD2	TRBV20-1	TRBJ2-1	.	TGCAGTGCCCTAACCGGGACTAGCGTTCTTCATGGGCAGTTCTTC	CSALTGTSVLHGQFF
TRBD2	TRBV11-1	TRBJ2-7	.	TGTGCCAGCAGCCGGATGACCCTAGCGGGAGGCGACGAGCAGTACTTT	CASSRMTLAGGDEQYF
.	TRBV29-1	TRBJ2-2	.	TGCAGCGTTCAACATCAGAGGCAGCTGAACACCGGGGAGCTGTTTTTT	CSVQHQRQLNTGELFF
.	TRBV28	TRBJ2-1	.	TGTGCCAGCAGTTCCCCCATAGTGGAGAAGAGTTCCTACAATGAGCAATTCTTC	CASSSPIVEKSSYNEQFF
TRBD2	TRBV15	TRBJ2-5	.	TGTGCCGTTACCCAGGGGGCTAGCGGGAGAGCAGAGGAGACCCAGTACTTC	CAVTQGASGRAEETQYF
.	TRBV12-5	TRBJ1-1	many	TGTGCTAGTGGTTTGAGGTACTTGGGGACGAACACTGAAGCTTTCTTT	CASGLRYLGTNTEAFF
.	TRBV11-2	TRBJ2-3	.	TGTGCCAGCAGTTTTTACCCAAGGGGGATATACACAGATACGCAGTATTTT	CASSFYPRGIYTDTQYF
TRBD1	TRBV12-5	TRBJ1-2	.	TGTGCTAGTGGTTTGGCGACAGGGGGCGGTTCCTATGACTACACCTTC	CASGLATGGGSYDYTF
.	TRBV6-2/TRBV6-3	TRBJ2-2	few	TGTGCCGGCAGTAAATCACAGGTTGAGACCTACACCGGGGAGCTGTTTTTT	CAGSKSQVETYTGELFF
TRBD2	TRBV10-3	TRBJ2-5	few	TGTGCCATCAAGGGAGCGGGGGGCCCACAAGAGACCCAGTACTTC	CAIKGAGGPQETQYF
.	TRBV28	TRBJ2-4	few	TGTGCCACCCAGGGGTCAGCGATGGGCAAAAACATTCAGTACTTC	CATQGSAMGKNIQYF
.	TRBV6-5	TRBJ1-5	many	TGTGCCAGCAGTACGTCTTTTGTGGGCAATCAGCCCCAGCATTTT	CASSTSFVGNQPQHF
.	TRBV10-2	TRBJ2-7	many	TGCGCCAGCAGTGAGTTGGACGGCTACGAGCAGTACTTC	CASSELDGYEQYF
.	TRBV6-5	TRBJ2-2	.	TGTACCAGCACACTTGGACCGCTGAACACCGGGGAGCTGTTTTTT	CTSTLGPLNTGELFF
.	TRBV6-5	TRBJ1-1	many	TGTGCCAGCAGATACCGCCGGGACCTTAACACTGAAGCTTTCTTT	CASRYRRDLNTEAFF
TRBD1	TRBV4-2	TRBJ2-7	.	TGTGCCAGCAACCAAGATCGGGACAGGGGTATTGCCTACGAGCAGTACTTC	CASNQDRDRGIAYEQYF
.	TRBV20-1	TRBJ2-1	many	TGCAGTGCTCAATACAATGAGCAGTTCTTC	CSAQYNEQFF
.	TRBV11-3	TRBJ2-2	once	TGTGCCAGCAGCTTAAGAGTTGGGGCCTTTCGAACCGGGGAGCTATTTTTT	CASSLRVGAFRTGELFF
.	TRBV11-2	TRBJ2-1	many	TGTGCCAGCAGCTTAGTCAGTCGGGGGAGGAATGAGCAGTTCTTC	CASSLVSRGRNEQFF
TRBD1	TRBV11-2	TRBJ2-1	many	TGTGCCAGCAGCTCCGCCGGGGACAGGGACAATGAGCAGTTCTTC	CASSSAGDRDNEQFF
.	TRBV4-2	TRBJ2-7	.	TGCGCCAGCAGCCGAGGGAGTCAGGACGAGCAGTACTTC	CASSRGSQDEQYF
.	TRBV20-1	TRBJ2-5	many	TGCAGTGCTAGCCATGCCCCGGGACGGTCCTTGGCCCAGTACTTC	CSASHAPGRSLAQYF
.	TRBV6-5	TRBJ1-5	.	TGTGCCAGCAGTTCCGAGGGTTATGGCAATCGGCCCCAGCATTTT	CASSSEGYGNRPQHF
.	TRBV12-3/TRBV12-4	TRBJ1-2	.	TGTGCCAGCAGTTTATACGTCGACTTCGGGGACTACACCTTC	CASSLYVDFGDYTF
.	TRBV6-1	TRBJ2-7	.	TGTGCCAGCAGTCTCTCGTCAGGGATCCAAGACGAGCAGTGCTTC	CASSLSSGIQDEQCF
.	TRBV11-3	TRBJ2-5	.	TGTGCCGGCAGCCTAGGCACCGGAGGGGGAGAGACCCAGTACTTC	CAGSLGTGGGETQYF
.	TRBV12-3/TRBV12-4	TRBJ2-6	.	TGTGCCAGCATTCCATTGGCCAATGTCCTGACTTTC	CASIPLANVLTF
.	TRBV11-2	TRBJ2-2	.	TGTGCCAGCAGCTTAGATCTGCCTAGGGAGCCGTCTTTT	CASSLDLPREPSF
.	TRBV12-3/TRBV12-4	TRBJ2-3	many	TGTGCCAGCCTGGGACGGTTAAGGGATACGCAGTATTTT	CASLGRLRDTQYF
.	TRBV6-1	TRBJ2-3	few	TGTGCCAGCAGTGAAGCTGCAGGGATTCAATATACGCAGTATTTT	CASSEAAGIQYTQYF
.	TRBV12-5	TRBJ1-4	many	TGTGCTAGTGGTTTTAATGAAAAACTGTTTTTT	CASGFNEKLFF
.	TRBV7-3	TRBJ1-1	few	TGTGCCAGCAGTTTGGGCGGGGGCGGATTAGCTGAAGCTTTCTTT	CASSLGGGGLAEAFF
.	TRBV20-1	TRBJ2-3	many	TGCAGTGCTAGAGATGCAGGGAGCACAGATACGCAGTATTTT	CSARDAGSTDTQYF
.	TRBV11-2	TRBJ2-3	.	TGTGCCAGCATCTTTGGGGGGCCAAGCACAGATACCCAGTATTTT	CASIFGGPSTDTQYF
.	TRBV20-1	TRBJ1-5	many	TGCAGTGCTAGAGATATTGTTAATCAGCCCCAGCATTTT	CSARDIVNQPQHF
.	TRBV5-1	TRBJ2-3	few	TGCGCCAGCAGAATTTACAGTTCATCAGATACGCAGTATTTT	CASRIYSSSDTQYF
.	TRBV5-1	TRBJ1-1	.	TGCGCCAGCAGCTTTTTACCTGGAACAGAGAACACTGAAGCTTTCTTT	CASSFLPGTENTEAFF
.	TRBV30	TRBJ2-1	few	TGTGCCTGGACGTACGGAATTTCCTACAATGAGCAGTTCTTC	CAWTYGISYNEQFF